Shown below are 28 T cell receptor beta chains from a single sample sequenced in a study of OX40 agonist ivuxolimab in advanced cancers. TCRdb's table, derived via immunoSEQ multiplex PCR, lists solely in-frame clones and lacks some. This sample has approximately 80,000 clones, with roughly 88% found just once. Material: CD4+ or CD8+ T cells sorted from blood, obtained in a trial of the OX40 agonist ivuxolimab. Receptors were obtained from an adult with an advanced solid tumor such as melanoma, head and neck, liver or kidney cancer.

The chain is built from TRBV6-5 and TRBJ1-1, with D possibly matching TRBD1 (6 bases). The CDR3 runs 15 residues. The ends were cut back, 6 bases at V and 4 bases at J, with 18 bases in the middle. CDR1 is MNHEY and CDR2 is SVGAGI in the germline V gene. The CDR3 bases are TGTGCCAGCAGCGACGGGGGGGCGCGGGTCACTGAAGCTTTCTTT. Its protein is CASSDGGARVTEAFF.

This clone was seen more than once but under ten times. This chain connects TRBV5-5 to TRBJ1-2; D remains ambiguous. The germline gives CDR1 SGHKS, CDR2 YYEKEE (reference sequence). V was shortened by 4 bases and J by 0 bases, with 13 bases between the two germline ends. The CDR3 runs to 15 residues. The CDR3 nucleotides read TGTGCCAGCAGCCTCCCGGGAGGGACTAACTATGGCTACACCTTC. Translation gives CASSLPGGTNYGYTF.

This sequence joins TRBV10-1 and TRBJ1-3; unclear D gene. The CDR3 has 14 amino acids. The V and J ends lost 6 bases and 0 bases respectively, with 9 bases between them. Germline CDR1 and CDR2: WNHNN and SYGVQD (reference sequence). CDR3 nucleotide sequence: TGCGCCAGCAGCTTGGCAGGCTCTGGAAACACCATATATTTT. It is translated as CASSLAGSGNTIYF.

V usage is TRBV5-6 and J usage is TRBJ2-1; no definite D call. Germline V lookup: CDR1 SGHDT, CDR2 YYEEEE. V dropped 2 bases and J dropped 0 bases, with 9 bases sitting between them. This CDR3 region has 15 residues. The CDR3 nucleotides are TGTGCCAGCAGCTTCAGTGACCGCTCCTACAATGAGCAGTTCTTC. Protein sequence: CASSFSDRSYNEQFF.

The genes are TRBV4-2 and TRBJ1-5; D ambiguous. V lost 4 bases and J lost 6, with 16 bases in between. CDR1 LGHNA and CDR2 YNFKEQ come from the germline V gene. The CDR3 totals 15 residues. The CDR3 nucleotides are TGTGCCAGCAGCCCGAGGGAAACAGAGGGTCAGCCCCAGCATTTT. Protein: CASSPRETEGQPQHF.

CDR3 nucleotides: TGTGCCAAAAACGAGCAGTACGTC. This codes for CAKNEQYV. The rearrangement uses TRBV3-1 (or the pseudogene TRBV3-2) and TRBJ2-7; D remains ambiguous. V was cut by 10 bases and J by 5 bases, with 3 bases left in between. Germline V gene data show CDR1 as LGHDT and CDR2 as YNNKEL (reference sequence). This CDR3 region has 8 residues.

The chain is built from TRBV5-1 and TRBJ2-3; 11 positions match TRBD2. This CDR3 region has 17 residues. CDR1 is SGHRS and CDR2 is YFSETQ in the germline V gene. J lost 3 bases, V lost 4 bases, and 10 bases had no gene match. CDR3 nucleotide sequence: TGCGCCAGCAGCCCGCTGACTAGCGGGATCTCGACAGATACGCAGTATTTT. Residues: CASSPLTSGISTDTQYF. The entire variable domain, with the rest obtained from reference TRBV5-1 and TRBJ2-3, is as follows: KAGVTQTPRYLIKTRGQQVTLSCSPISGHRSVSWYQQTPGQGLQFLFEYFSETQRNKGNFPGRFSGRQFSNSRSEMNVSTLELGDSALYLCASSPLTSGISTDTQYFGPGTRLTVL.

This rearrangement joins TRBV28 to TRBJ2-5; D gene uncertain. Germline V gene lookup returns CDR1 MDHEN and CDR2 SYDVKM. Trimming removed 6 bases from V and 5 bases from J, with 22 bases in between. The CDR3 is 16 residues long. The CDR3 DNA follows: TGTGCCAGCAGGCCTACCCGGGCCTCCTTCTGGGAGACCCAGTACTTC. It translates to CASRPTRASFWETQYF.

The chain links TRBV7-8 to TRBJ2-2, with TRBD1 identical over 7 bases. V trimming: 5 bases; J trimming: 6 bases; junction bases outside the gene matches: 9. From germline, CDR1 is SGHVS and CDR2 FQNEAQ. The length of the CDR3 is 15 residues. The CDR3, as DNA: TGTGCCAGCAGCGCCTGGACAGGCAGGCCCGGGGAGCTGTTTTTT. Its protein product is CASSAWTGRPGELFF.

V and J are TRBV12-5 and TRBJ1-2; D unclear. Trimming left V 2 bases short and J 0 bases short, with 4 bases between. Germline V gene lookup returns CDR1 LGHNT and CDR2 FRNRAP. This CDR3 is 13 amino acids long. The CDR3 coding sequence is TGTGCTAGTGGTTTGAAGTCTAACTATGGCTACACCTTC. It specifies CASGLKSNYGYTF.

V gene TRBV28 combines with J gene TRBJ1-6; 8 bases map to TRBD1. The J segment lost 7 bases and the V segment lost 11 bases, leaving 10 bases of the junction unmatched. The germline gives CDR1 MDHEN, CDR2 SYDVKM. This CDR3 region has 14 residues. CDR3 in amino acids: CASVWTGLNSPLHF. In DNA, the CDR3 is TGTGCCTCAGTTTGGACAGGGTTGAATTCACCCCTCCACTTT.

This clone was seen just once. The chain links TRBV2 to TRBJ2-3, with 12 nucleotides matching TRBD1. Per the germline V gene, CDR1 is SNHLY and CDR2 is FYNNEI. The CDR3 contains 17 residues. V shed 4 bases, J shed 3 bases, and the junction held 8 bases outside the gene matches. The CDR3 region has the DNA TGTGCCAGCAGTGCCTACGGGGGACAGGGGGCGACAGATACGCAGTATTTT. Amino acids: CASSAYGGQGATDTQYF.

The rearrangement uses TRBV10-3 and TRBJ1-2; D not resolved. Trimming took off 0 bases at V and 2 bases at J, with 7 bases between the two ends. Germline loops: CDR1 ENHRY, CDR2 SYGVKD. The CDR3 length is 14 residues. CDR3 DNA: TGTGCCATCAGTGAGTCGGATCTGAACTATGGCTACACCTTC. Protein sequence: CAISESDLNYGYTF.

J is TRBJ2-3 and V is TRBV28; possible D gene TRBD1, 6 bases. Trimming took off 2 bases at V and 8 bases at J, with 11 bases between the two ends. CDR1 is MDHEN and CDR2 is SYDVKM in the germline V gene. The CDR3 covers 13 residues. The CDR3 loop is CASSLRGHGTQYF. As DNA, the CDR3 is TGTGCCAGCAGTTTAAGGGGACATGGTACGCAGTATTTT.

The chain carries TRBV19 and TRBJ2-5, with 7 bases aligning to TRBD1. CDR1 and CDR2 from the germline V gene are LNHDA and SQIVND (reference sequence). After removal of 5 bases from V and 5 bases from J, the junction contained 8 bases not matched to a gene. The CDR3 sequence is 14 residues long. CDR3 loop: CASSFGQAGETQYF. The DNA of the CDR3 is TGTGCCAGTAGTTTCGGACAGGCAGGGGAGACCCAGTACTTC.

The chain carries TRBV6-6 and TRBJ2-1; a weak D match, TRBD2 (5 bases). CDR3 length: 16 amino acids. V shed 4 bases and J shed 0 bases, with 13 bases lying between them. The germline V gene encodes CDR1 MNHNY and CDR2 SVGAGI (reference sequence). CDR3 residues: CASSSREHLSYNEQFF. CDR3 in DNA: TGTGCCAGCAGTTCCCGGGAACACCTCTCCTACAATGAGCAGTTCTTC.

The chain carries TRBV25-1 and TRBJ1-5, with D possibly matching TRBD1 (6 bases). This CDR3 has 16 residues. From germline, CDR1 is MGHDK and CDR2 SYGVNS. The V end was cut by 1 base, the J end by 7 bases, with 17 bases between. CDR3 coding DNA: TGTGCCAGCAGTGAATCAGGTCAGGCAGGGGCCCAGCCCCAGCATTTT. Translated, it gives CASSESGQAGAQPQHF.

The chain combines TRBV5-4 with TRBJ2-1, with 12 bases fitting TRBD2. V dropped 4 bases and J dropped 5; count of bases not matched to a gene: 7. Germline CDR1 is SGHNT and CDR2 is YYREEE (reference sequence). The CDR3 spans 16 residues. The CDR3 nucleotides read TGTGCCAGCAGCGATGCGACTAGCGGGGGCCACAATGAGCAGTTCTTC. Encoded protein: CASSDATSGGHNEQFF.

The gene calls are TRBV9 and TRBJ1-5, with D perhaps matching TRBD1 (6 bases). Trimming removed 0 bases at V and 7 bases at J, with 8 bases between. CDR1 is SGDLS, CDR2 YYNGEE, per germline. The CDR3 spans 13 residues. In DNA, the CDR3 is TGTGCCAGCAGCGTAGCAGGGGAACAGCCCCAGCATTTT. As protein: CASSVAGEQPQHF.

The V gene is TRBV5-1, the J gene TRBJ2-1; 9 bases fit TRBD2. The V gene's germline CDR1 is SGHRS and CDR2 YFSETQ. V dropped 3 bases and J dropped 7; count of bases not matched to a gene: 11. The CDR3 is made up of 16 amino acids. The DNA of the CDR3 is TGCGCCAGCAGCTATCTAGCGGGGACGGTGATTAATGAGCAGTTCTTC. Amino acids: CASSYLAGTVINEQFF.

This chain links TRBV7-2 with TRBJ1-1; no clear D gene. This CDR3 is built from 13 residues. V was shortened by 5 bases and J by 0 bases, with 7 bases between the two germline ends. CDR1 and CDR2 from the germline V gene are SGHTA and FQGNSA. CDR3 nucleotide sequence: TGTGCCAGCAGCCGTCAGATGAACACTGAAGCTTTCTTT. Its translation is CASSRQMNTEAFF.

This sequence joins TRBV18 and TRBJ2-2, with D possibly matching TRBD1 (6 bases). This CDR3 has 15 amino acids. With 2 bases removed from V and 6 bases from J, the gap between germline ends came to 13 bases. Germline assignment: CDR1 KGHSH and CDR2 LQKENI. The CDR3 loop is CASSPTGQGPGELFF. The CDR3 coding sequence is TGTGCCAGCTCACCAACCGGGCAGGGGCCCGGGGAGCTGTTTTTT.

The V and J genes are TRBV6-5 and TRBJ1-3; D remains ambiguous. Trimming cost V 6 bases and J 0 bases, with 12 bases left between them. The CDR3 extends over 15 amino acids. From germline, CDR1 is MNHEY and CDR2 SVGAGI. CDR3 in amino acids: CASSRERLSGNTIYF. CDR3 sequence (DNA): TGTGCCAGCAGCCGGGAACGGCTCTCTGGAAACACCATATATTTT.

This chain uses TRBV10-3 with TRBJ2-1; TRBD1 agrees at 7 bases. Losses at the gene ends were 4 bases for V and 0 bases for J; bases not matched to a gene: 3. CDR3 size: 15 residues. CDR1 ENHRY and CDR2 SYGVKD come from the germline V gene. The CDR3 DNA reads as TGTGCCATCAGTGTGGGACAGAGCTCCTACAATGAGCAGTTCTTC. It yields the protein CAISVGQSSYNEQFF.

This sequence joins TRBV7-2 and TRBJ1-2; TRBD1 agrees at 7 bases. Germline assignment: CDR1 SGHTA and CDR2 FQGNSA. The CDR3 runs 13 residues. Unmatched junction bases numbered 2, after V lost 5 bases and J lost 2 bases. The CDR3 spells CASSPDRNYGYTF. The DNA of the CDR3 is TGTGCCAGCAGCCCGGACAGGAACTATGGCTACACCTTC.

The chain's CDR3 is CASTTPGGTGELFF. The DNA of the CDR3 is TGTGCCAGCACCACTCCGGGGGGCACCGGGGAGCTGTTTTTT. The chain joins TRBV28 to TRBJ2-2; TRBD2 matches 7 bases. The CDR3 consists of 14 residues. V was pared by 7 bases and J by 4 bases, with 6 bases of the junction left unmatched. In germline, CDR1 is MDHEN, CDR2 SYDVKM.

The V and J genes are TRBV28 and TRBJ2-4, with 15 bases that match TRBD2. After removal of 4 bases from V and 2 bases from J, the junction contained 9 bases not matched to a gene. Germline V lookup: CDR1 MDHEN, CDR2 SYDVKM. The CDR3 extends over 19 amino acids. The chain's CDR3 is CASSSRTSGGARTKNIQYF. CDR3 nucleotides: TGTGCCAGCAGTTCCCGGACTAGCGGGGGGGCCCGAACCAAAAACATTCAGTACTTC.

The V and J genes are TRBV6-1 and TRBJ1-3; D is unresolved. Trimming cost V 2 bases and J 0 bases, with 11 bases left between them. The CDR3 is 16 amino acids. Per germline, CDR1 MNHNS and CDR2 SASEGT. CDR3 protein: CASSEKGRSSGNTIYF. For the CDR3, the DNA is TGTGCCAGCAGTGAAAAAGGCAGAAGCTCTGGAAACACCATATATTTT.